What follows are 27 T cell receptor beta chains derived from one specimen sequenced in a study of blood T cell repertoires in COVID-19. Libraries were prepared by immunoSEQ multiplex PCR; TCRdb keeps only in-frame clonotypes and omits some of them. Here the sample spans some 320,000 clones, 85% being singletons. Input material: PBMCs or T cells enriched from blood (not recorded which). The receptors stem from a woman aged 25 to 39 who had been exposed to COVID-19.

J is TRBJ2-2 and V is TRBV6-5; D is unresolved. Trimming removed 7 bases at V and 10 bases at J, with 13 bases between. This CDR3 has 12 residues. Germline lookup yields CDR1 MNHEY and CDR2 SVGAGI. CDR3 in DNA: TGTGCCAGCACTTCAAGCCATCAGGAGCTGTTTTTT. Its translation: CASTSSHQELFF.

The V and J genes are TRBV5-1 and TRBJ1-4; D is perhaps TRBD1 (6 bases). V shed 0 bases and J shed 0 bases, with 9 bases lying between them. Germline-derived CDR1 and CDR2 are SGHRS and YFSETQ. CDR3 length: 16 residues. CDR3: CASSLGRTATNEKLFF. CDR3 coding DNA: TGCGCCAGCAGCTTGGGCAGGACAGCAACTAATGAAAAACTGTTTTTT.

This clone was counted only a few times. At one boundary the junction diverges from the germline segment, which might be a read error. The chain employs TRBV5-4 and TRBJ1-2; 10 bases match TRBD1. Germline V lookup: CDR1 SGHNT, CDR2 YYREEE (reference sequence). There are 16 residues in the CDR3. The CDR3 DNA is TGTGCCAGCAGCTTGGATTCGGGACAGGGGAGAAGAAGGCCTAACTTC. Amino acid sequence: CASSLDSGQGRRRPNF. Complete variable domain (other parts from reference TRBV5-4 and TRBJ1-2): ETGVTQSPTHLIKTRGQQVTLRCSSQSGHNTVSWYQQALGQGPQFIFQYYREEENGRGNFPPRFSGLQFPNYSSELNVNALELDDSALYLCASSLDSGQGRRRPNFGSGTRLTVV.

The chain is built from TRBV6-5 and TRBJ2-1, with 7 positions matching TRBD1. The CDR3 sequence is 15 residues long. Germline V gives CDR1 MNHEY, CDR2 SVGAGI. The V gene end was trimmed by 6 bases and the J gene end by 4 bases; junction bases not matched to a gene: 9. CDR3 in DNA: TGTGCCAGCAGCCGAGACAGGGCTCGATACAATGAGCAGTTCTTC. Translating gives CASSRDRARYNEQFF.

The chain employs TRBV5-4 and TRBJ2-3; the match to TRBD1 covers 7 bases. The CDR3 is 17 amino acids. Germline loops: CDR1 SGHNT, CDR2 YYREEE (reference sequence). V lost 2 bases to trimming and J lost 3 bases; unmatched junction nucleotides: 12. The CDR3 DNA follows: TGTGCCAGCAGCTTTAGACAGGGAAGGTTTTTGACAGATACGCAGTATTTT. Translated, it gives CASSFRQGRFLTDTQYF.

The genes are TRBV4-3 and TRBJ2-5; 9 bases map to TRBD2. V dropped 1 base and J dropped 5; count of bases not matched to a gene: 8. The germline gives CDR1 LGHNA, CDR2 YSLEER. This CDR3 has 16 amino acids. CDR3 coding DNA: TGCGCCAGCAGCCAAGGTGGCGGGGGGGCCGCTGAGACCCAGTACTTC. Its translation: CASSQGGGGAAETQYF.

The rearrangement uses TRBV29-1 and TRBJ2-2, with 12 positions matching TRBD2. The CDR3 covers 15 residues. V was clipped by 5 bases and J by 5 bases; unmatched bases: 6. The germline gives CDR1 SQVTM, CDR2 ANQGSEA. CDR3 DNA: TGCAGCGTTATTCCGACTAGCGGGAGAACCGGGGAGCTGTTTTTT. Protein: CSVIPTSGRTGELFF.

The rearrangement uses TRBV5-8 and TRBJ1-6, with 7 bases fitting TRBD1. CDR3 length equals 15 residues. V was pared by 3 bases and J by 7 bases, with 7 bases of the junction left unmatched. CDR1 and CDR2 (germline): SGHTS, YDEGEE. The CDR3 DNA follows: TGTGCCAGCAGCTATCGACAGGGTCCAAATTCACCCCTCCACTTT. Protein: CASSYRQGPNSPLHF. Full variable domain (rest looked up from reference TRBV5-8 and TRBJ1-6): EAGVTQSPTHLIKTRGQQATLRCSPISGHTSVYWYQQALGLGLQFLLWYDEGEERNRGNFPPRFSGRQFPNYSSELNVNALELEDSALYLCASSYRQGPNSPLHFGNGTRLTVT.

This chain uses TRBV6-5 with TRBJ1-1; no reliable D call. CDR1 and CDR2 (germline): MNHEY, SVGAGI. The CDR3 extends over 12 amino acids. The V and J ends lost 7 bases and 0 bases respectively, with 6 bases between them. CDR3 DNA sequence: TGTGCCAGCACCCCTCTGAACACTGAAGCTTTCTTT. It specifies CASTPLNTEAFF.

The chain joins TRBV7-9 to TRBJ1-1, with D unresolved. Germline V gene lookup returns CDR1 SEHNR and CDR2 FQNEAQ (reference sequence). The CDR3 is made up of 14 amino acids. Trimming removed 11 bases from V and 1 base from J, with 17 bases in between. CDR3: CAGTFGGGNTEAFF. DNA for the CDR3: TGTGCCGGAACTTTTGGAGGAGGGAACACTGAAGCTTTCTTT.

CDR3 coding DNA: TGTGCCAGCAGCCGTACCGGACAGGTTAGCTCCTACGAGCAGTACTTC. Translated, it gives CASSRTGQVSSYEQYF. This chain connects TRBV6-6 to TRBJ2-7; 7 bases fit TRBD1. The CDR3 totals 16 residues. CDR1 and CDR2 from the germline V gene are MNHNY and SVGAGI (reference sequence). The junction had 11 bases not matched to a gene; V was cut back by 6 bases and J by 0 bases.

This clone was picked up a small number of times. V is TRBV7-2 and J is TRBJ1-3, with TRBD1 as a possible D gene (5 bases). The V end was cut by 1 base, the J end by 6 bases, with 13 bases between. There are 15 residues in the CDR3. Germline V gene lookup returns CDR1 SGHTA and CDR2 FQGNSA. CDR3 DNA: TGTGCCAGCAGCTTAGATTTGGGGGGGATAAACACCATATATTTT. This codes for CASSLDLGGINTIYF.

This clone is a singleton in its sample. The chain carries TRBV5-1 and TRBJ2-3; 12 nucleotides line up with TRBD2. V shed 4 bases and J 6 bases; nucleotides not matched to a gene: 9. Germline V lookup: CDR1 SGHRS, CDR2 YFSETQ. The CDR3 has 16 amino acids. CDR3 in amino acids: CASSPTSGGSADTQYF. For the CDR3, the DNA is TGCGCCAGCAGCCCAACTAGCGGGGGGTCGGCGGATACGCAGTATTTT.

CDR3 protein: CASSVRAGTEAFF. The CDR3 DNA reads TGTGCCAGCAGTGTTCGGGCGGGCACTGAAGCTTTCTTT. The V gene is TRBV12-3 or TRBV12-4, the J gene TRBJ1-1, with D uncertain. V dropped 5 bases and J dropped 4 bases, with 11 bases sitting between them. The CDR3 contains 13 residues.

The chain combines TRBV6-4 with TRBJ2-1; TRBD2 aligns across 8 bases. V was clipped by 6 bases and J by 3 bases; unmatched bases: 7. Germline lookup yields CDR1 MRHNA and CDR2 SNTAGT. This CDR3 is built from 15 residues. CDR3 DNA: TGTGCCAGCAGCCCCGGGGGGGGAAACTACAATGAGCAGTTCTTC. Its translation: CASSPGGGNYNEQFF.

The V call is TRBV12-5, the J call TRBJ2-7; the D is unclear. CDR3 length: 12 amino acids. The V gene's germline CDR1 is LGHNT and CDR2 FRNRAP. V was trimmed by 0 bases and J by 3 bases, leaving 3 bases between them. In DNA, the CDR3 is TGTGCTAGTGGTTTGGTTTACTACGAGCAGTACTTC. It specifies CASGLVYYEQYF.

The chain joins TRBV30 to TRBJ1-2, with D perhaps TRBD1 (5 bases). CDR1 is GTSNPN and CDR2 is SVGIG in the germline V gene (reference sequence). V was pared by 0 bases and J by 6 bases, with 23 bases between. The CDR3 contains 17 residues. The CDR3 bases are TGTGCCTGGAGTGTTGTATTCGTACACGGCAGGGCAGATGGCTACACCTTC. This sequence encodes CAWSVVFVHGRADGYTF.

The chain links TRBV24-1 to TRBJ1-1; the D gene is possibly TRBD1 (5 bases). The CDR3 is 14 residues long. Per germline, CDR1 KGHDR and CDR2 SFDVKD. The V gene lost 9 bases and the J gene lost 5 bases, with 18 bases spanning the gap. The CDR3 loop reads CATQGGYAGTEAFF. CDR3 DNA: TGTGCCACCCAGGGAGGGTATGCGGGGACTGAAGCTTTCTTT.

CDR3 DNA sequence: TGTGCCAGCAGGTCGACAGGGGACCCCACCTTC. Residues: CASRSTGDPTF. This chain connects TRBV28 to TRBJ1-2; TRBD1 matches 8 bases. The J segment lost 13 bases and the V segment lost 6 bases, leaving 7 bases of the junction unmatched. This CDR3 has 11 amino acids. Germline CDR1 and CDR2: MDHEN and SYDVKM.

CDR3 DNA: TGTGCCAGTAGTACGAACAGTCCCAACTATGGCTACACCTTC. Translation gives CASSTNSPNYGYTF. The chain joins TRBV19 to TRBJ1-2; D uncertain. Trimming took off 4 bases at V and 2 bases at J, with 11 bases between the two ends. The CDR3 covers 14 residues. Germline V CDR1 and CDR2: LNHDA, SQIVND (reference sequence).

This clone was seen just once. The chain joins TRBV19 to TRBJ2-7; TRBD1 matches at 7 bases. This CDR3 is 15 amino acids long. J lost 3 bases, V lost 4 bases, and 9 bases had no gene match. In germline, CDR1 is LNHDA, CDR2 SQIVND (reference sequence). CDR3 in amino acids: CASSRRQGSFYEQYF. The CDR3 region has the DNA TGTGCCAGTAGTAGACGACAGGGTTCTTTCTACGAGCAGTACTTC.

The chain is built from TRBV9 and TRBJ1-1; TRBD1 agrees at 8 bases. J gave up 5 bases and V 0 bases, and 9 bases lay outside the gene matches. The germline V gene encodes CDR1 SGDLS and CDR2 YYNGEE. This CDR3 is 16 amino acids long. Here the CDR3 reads CASSVGPGGIGTEAFF. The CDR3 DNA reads TGTGCCAGCAGCGTAGGTCCAGGGGGCATTGGTACTGAAGCTTTCTTT.

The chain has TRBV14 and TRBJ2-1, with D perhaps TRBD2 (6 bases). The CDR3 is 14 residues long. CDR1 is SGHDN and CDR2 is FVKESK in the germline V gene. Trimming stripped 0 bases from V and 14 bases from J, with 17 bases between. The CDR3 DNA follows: TGTGCCAGCAGCCAAGAGCGGGGTCCCCTTGGGAAGTTCTTC. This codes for CASSQERGPLGKFF. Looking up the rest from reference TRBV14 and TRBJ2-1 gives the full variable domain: EAGVTQFPSHSVIEKGQTVTLRCDPISGHDNLYWYRRVMGKEIKFLLHFVKESKQDESGMPNNRFLAERTGGTYSTLKVQPAELEDSGVYFCASSQERGPLGKFFGPGTRLTVL.

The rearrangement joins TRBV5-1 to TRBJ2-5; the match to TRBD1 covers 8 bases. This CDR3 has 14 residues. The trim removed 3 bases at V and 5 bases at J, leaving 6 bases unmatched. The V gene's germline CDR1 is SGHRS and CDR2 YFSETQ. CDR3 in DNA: TGCGCCAGCAGCTACAGGGGGGAAGTGGAGACCCAGTACTTC. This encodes CASSYRGEVETQYF. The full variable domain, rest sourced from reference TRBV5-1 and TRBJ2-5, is KAGVTQTPRYLIKTRGQQVTLSCSPISGHRSVSWYQQTPGQGLQFLFEYFSETQRNKGNFPGRFSGRQFSNSRSEMNVSTLELGDSALYLCASSYRGEVETQYFGPGTRLLVL.

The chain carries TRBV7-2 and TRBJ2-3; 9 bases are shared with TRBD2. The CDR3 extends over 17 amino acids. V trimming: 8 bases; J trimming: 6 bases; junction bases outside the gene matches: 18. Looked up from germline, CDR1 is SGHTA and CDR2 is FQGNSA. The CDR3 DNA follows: TGTGCCAGCTCCTTAGGGGTTTTGCGGGGGGGCCGGGATACGCAGTATTTT. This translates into CASSLGVLRGGRDTQYF.

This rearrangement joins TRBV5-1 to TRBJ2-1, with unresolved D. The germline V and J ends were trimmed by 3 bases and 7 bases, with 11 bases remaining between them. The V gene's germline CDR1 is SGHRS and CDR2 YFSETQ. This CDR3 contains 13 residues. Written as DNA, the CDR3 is TGCGCCAGCAGCTCGTCCCCCCCTAATGAGCAGTTCTTC. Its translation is CASSSSPPNEQFF.

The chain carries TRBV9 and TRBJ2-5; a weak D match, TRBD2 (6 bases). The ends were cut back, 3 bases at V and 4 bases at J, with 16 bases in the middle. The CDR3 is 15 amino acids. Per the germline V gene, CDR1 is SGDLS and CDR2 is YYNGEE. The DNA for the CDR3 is TGTGCCAGCAGCGCGGGACTTAGAATCGTAGAGACCCAGTACTTC. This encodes CASSAGLRIVETQYF.